The 9 T cell receptor beta chains below were found in one sample sequenced in a study of blood T cell repertoires in COVID-19. Data came from immunoSEQ multiplex PCR; TCRdb stores just in-frame clones and leaves some out. The repertoire holds under 250,000 clones, with approximately 80% as singletons. The sample comprised PBMCs or T cells enriched from blood (not recorded which). The receptors originated from a woman aged 50 to 60 with acute COVID-19.

The J gene is TRBJ1-4, the V gene TRBV27; D uncertain. V lost 3 bases and J lost 7, with 15 bases in between. CDR3 length: 15 amino acids. Germline CDR1 reads MNHEY; CDR2 reads SMNVEV (reference sequence). The CDR3 DNA is TGTGCCAGCAGTTTTTCCCGGTCCGGTGGTGAAAAACTGTTTTTT. It translates to CASSFSRSGGEKLFF.

The V call is TRBV6-5, the J call TRBJ2-6; D remains unclear. V shed 2 bases and J shed 2 bases, with 7 bases lying between them. The CDR3 runs 15 residues. Germline CDR1 reads MNHEY; CDR2 reads SVGAGI. The CDR3 region is CASSYAQTGANVLTF. In DNA form, the CDR3 reads TGTGCCAGCAGTTACGCACAAACTGGGGCCAACGTCCTGACTTTC.

This chain joins TRBV5-5 and TRBJ2-3, with TRBD2 matching over 8 bases. Per the germline V gene, CDR1 is SGHKS and CDR2 is YYEKEE (reference sequence). The CDR3 is 19 amino acids. V shed 4 bases, J shed 1 base, and the junction held 17 bases outside the gene matches. The CDR3 bases are TGTGCCAGCAGCACAATAGCCCCGGGACTAGTTTCAGGCACAGATACGCAGTATTTT. Amino acids: CASSTIAPGLVSGTDTQYF.

The rearrangement uses TRBV7-2 and TRBJ2-7; D ambiguous. The CDR3 loop spans 13 amino acids. V lost 4 bases to trimming and J lost 6 bases, with 13 bases between them. Germline CDR1 and CDR2: SGHTA and FQGNSA. The CDR3 DNA reads as TGTGCCAGCAGCTCCGGTCCTGCCACCGAGCAGTACTTC. Translating gives CASSSGPATEQYF. Based on the CDR3 plus reference TRBV7-2 and TRBJ2-7, the full variable domain is GAGVSQSPSNKVTEKGKDVELRCDPISGHTALYWYRQSLGQGLEFLIYFQGNSAPDKSGLPSDRFSAERTGGSVSTLTIQRTQQEDSAVYLCASSSGPATEQYFGPGTRLTVT.

The rearrangement uses TRBV6-5 and TRBJ1-4; a possible D gene is TRBD1 (6 bases). The V and J ends lost 2 bases and 5 bases respectively, with 9 bases between them. This CDR3 contains 14 residues. The germline V gene encodes CDR1 MNHEY and CDR2 SVGAGI. The CDR3 DNA follows: TGTGCCAGCAGTTACGACAGGAGAAATGAAAAACTGTTTTTT. This gives the protein CASSYDRRNEKLFF.

The chain employs TRBV28 and TRBJ2-7; 9 bases are shared with TRBD1. Per the germline V gene, CDR1 is MDHEN and CDR2 is SYDVKM. The CDR3 runs 15 residues. V was clipped by 6 bases and J by 7 bases; unmatched bases: 13. CDR3 sequence reads: CASRRTGTGLDEQYF. The CDR3 DNA sequence: TGTGCCAGCAGGAGAACCGGGACAGGGCTAGATGAGCAGTACTTC.

This clone was seen a single time. The chain couples TRBV7-9 to TRBJ1-1, with D possibly TRBD1 on 5 matching bases. The V and J ends lost 1 base and 6 bases respectively, with 15 bases between them. The germline V gene has CDR1 SEHNR and CDR2 FQNEAQ (reference sequence). The CDR3 runs to 15 residues. CDR3 bases: TGTGCCAGCAGCTTAGAACTCGGGGGTGCTTCTGAAGCTTTCTTT. Its translation: CASSLELGGASEAFF.

The chain uses TRBV5-6 and TRBJ2-7; tentative D call: TRBD2 (7 bases). The CDR3 sequence is 17 residues long. Per the germline V gene, CDR1 is SGHDT and CDR2 is YYEEEE. V was shortened by 2 bases and J by 3 bases, with 21 bases between the two germline ends. CDR3 nucleotide sequence: TGTGCCAGCAGCTTCCCCCTGTCGCGGGGGCCAGTCTACGAGCAGTACTTC. Amino acids: CASSFPLSRGPVYEQYF.

The chain carries TRBV6-5 and TRBJ1-2; perhaps TRBD1 as D (5 bases). The germline V and J ends were trimmed by 6 bases and 0 bases, with 11 bases remaining between them. CDR1 is MNHEY and CDR2 is SVGAGI in the germline V gene. CDR3 length equals 14 residues. CDR3 residues: CASRSRGANYGYTF. In DNA, the CDR3 is TGTGCCAGCAGATCGCGGGGGGCTAACTATGGCTACACCTTC.